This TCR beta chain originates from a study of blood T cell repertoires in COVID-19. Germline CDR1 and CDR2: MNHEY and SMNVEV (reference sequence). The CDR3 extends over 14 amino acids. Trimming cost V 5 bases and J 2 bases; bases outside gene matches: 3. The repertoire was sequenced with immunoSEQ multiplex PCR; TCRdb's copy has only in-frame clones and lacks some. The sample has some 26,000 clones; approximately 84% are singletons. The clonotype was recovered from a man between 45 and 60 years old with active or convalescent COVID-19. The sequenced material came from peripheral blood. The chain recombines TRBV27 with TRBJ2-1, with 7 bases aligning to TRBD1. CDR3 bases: TGTGCCAGCAGTGGCCAGGGGGCCTACAATGAGCAGTTCTTC. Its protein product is CASSGQGAYNEQFF.